The entry that follows covers one T cell receptor beta chain sequence. A second PCR of 7 to 11 cycles used a sample-barcoded 5' primer and a J-beta primer mix. One entry per CDR3 protein results from TCRdb running MiXCR on the 5' RACE reads. The repertoire includes 700,000 to 800,000 distinct CDR3 sequences, roughly 41% of them detected once, and more than 20% sits in the top ten. The data were taken from a study of blood T cells in healthy people across ages. The sequencing input was blood. The origin of this receptor is a woman in her sixties or seventies in good health.

The CDR3, as DNA: TGTGCCAGCAGTTTGAGGGGATTCGGTTCACCCCTCCACTTT. Its protein is CASSLRGFGSPLHF. The chain carries TRBV12-3 or TRBV12-4 and TRBJ1-6; D perhaps matches TRBD1 (5 bases). The CDR3 has 14 amino acids. V dropped 3 bases and J dropped 9 bases, with 12 bases sitting between them.